This passage covers 7 T cell receptor beta chains from one sample sequenced in a study of CD8 T cells in ankylosing spondylitis. Regarding the study as a whole: Typical of ankylosing spondylitis blood, it appeared, was a TCR beta motif of eight highly homologous variants.

TCRdb reprocessed the 5' RACE reads via MiXCR and lists one record per CDR3 protein. The sample has over 600,000 distinct CDR3 sequences, around 20% seen once; the top ten hold about 19%. These TCRs are of unknown antigen specificity. The sample consisted of blood, either unsorted or a sorted T cell fraction (not recorded which). Receptors originate from a male donor with ankylosing spondylitis.

This chain links TRBV28 with TRBJ2-7; 7 positions match TRBD1. The ends lost 8 bases at V and 2 bases at J; junction bases unmatched: 9. CDR1 and CDR2 from the germline V gene are MDHEN and SYDVKM. The length of the CDR3 is 14 residues. CDR3 in amino acids: CASRWTGDPYEQYF. DNA for the CDR3: TGTGCCAGCCGATGGACAGGCGATCCCTACGAGCAGTACTTC.

This clonotype was detected a few times. J is TRBJ2-7 and V is TRBV3-1; no firm D call. This CDR3 is built from 15 residues. V was cut by 0 bases and J by 3 bases, with 12 bases left in between. Germline CDR1 is LGHDT and CDR2 is YNNKEL (reference sequence). The CDR3 loop reads CASSQDERPYYEQYF. As DNA, the CDR3 is TGTGCCAGCAGCCAAGACGAGAGGCCCTACTACGAGCAGTACTTC.

This clonotype was seen only a few times. The chain links TRBV4-1 to TRBJ2-1; D not resolved. The CDR3 loop spans 13 amino acids. Germline V gene data show CDR1 as MGHRA and CDR2 as YSYEKL. V lost 4 bases and J 5 bases, leaving 9 bases between the germline ends. The CDR3 nucleotides are TGCGCCAGCAGCCCAGCGAGTGACAATGAGCAGTTCTTC. Translation: CASSPASDNEQFF.

V usage is TRBV5-5 and J usage is TRBJ2-5, with D perhaps TRBD2 (5 bases). Trimming took 4 bases from V and 7 from J, leaving 17 bases between them. The CDR3 is 14 amino acids. In germline, CDR1 is SGHKS, CDR2 YYEKEE (reference sequence). CDR3 sequence: CASSAGVLSGTQYF. DNA of the CDR3: TGTGCCAGCAGCGCCGGGGTCCTGAGCGGGACCCAGTACTTC.

The V gene is TRBV12-3 or TRBV12-4, the J gene TRBJ2-7; 11 bases line up with TRBD2. J gave up 4 bases and V 5 bases, and 13 bases lay outside the gene matches. The CDR3 covers 17 residues. The CDR3 spells CASSPVLAGTSGYEQYF. The CDR3 DNA is TGTGCCAGCAGTCCCGTTCTCGCCGGGACTAGCGGTTACGAGCAGTACTTC.

This chain links TRBV6-1 with TRBJ2-7; 8 positions agree with TRBD1. The CDR3 is made up of 13 amino acids. Germline CDR1 MNHNS, CDR2 SASEGT. With V trimmed by 10 bases and J by 2 bases, 7 bases remained unmatched. CDR3 sequence (DNA): TGTGCCACCAAGGAGACAGGGGCCTACGAGCAGTACTTC. Its protein is CATKETGAYEQYF.

This clonotype was detected a few times. CDR3 nucleotides: TGTGCCAGCATCGACAGGGGCCCTTTGGATGAGCAGTTCTTC. Residues: CASIDRGPLDEQFF. The rearrangement joins TRBV28 to TRBJ2-1; 8 bases are a match to TRBD1. The CDR3 is made up of 14 amino acids. Trimming cost V 7 bases and J 8 bases; bases outside gene matches: 10. CDR1 and CDR2 (germline): MDHEN, SYDVKM.